This entry lists 9 T cell receptor beta chains sequenced from one sample in a study of control samples from healthy donors and cancer patients. Libraries were prepared by immunoSEQ multiplex PCR; TCRdb keeps only in-frame clonotypes and omits some of them. The table shows approximately 58,000 clones, with around 87% occurring only once. The material sequenced was PBMCs. The receptor set was obtained from a woman aged 55-70 years with lung cancer.

About this clone itself: At one of its ends the junction is not consistent with the germline gene, which may arise from a read error. The chain recombines TRBV2 with TRBJ2-1; TRBD2 is a possible D gene (6 bases). The CDR3 loop spans 13 amino acids. Germline V gene sequence: CDR1 SNHLY, CDR2 FYNNEI. This chain's CDR3 is CASSLGLYSEQFF. CDR3 in DNA: TGTGCCAGCAGTTTGGGACTGTACAGTGAGCAGTTCTTC.

The chain couples TRBV7-8 to TRBJ2-7; 7 bases are shared with TRBD2. Trimming cost V 5 bases and J 6 bases; bases outside gene matches: 7. Germline CDR1 and CDR2: SGHVS and FQNEAQ. CDR3 length: 13 residues. The CDR3 bases are TGTGCCAGCAGCATACAAGGGGAGGGCGAGCAGTACTTC. Translation gives CASSIQGEGEQYF.

This rearrangement joins TRBV29-1 to TRBJ1-1, with D possibly TRBD1 on 6 matching bases. This CDR3 is built from 13 residues. Germline assignment: CDR1 SQVTM and CDR2 ANQGSEA. Trimming took off 7 bases at V and 5 bases at J, with 17 bases between the two ends. CDR3 DNA sequence: TGCAGCGCCTCCGGGGGTGGGACAACTGAAGCTTTCTTT. Translating gives CSASGGGTTEAFF.

The chain uses TRBV7-9 and TRBJ1-2; TRBD1 matches 9 bases. Unmatched junction bases numbered 12, after V lost 5 bases and J lost 8 bases. The CDR3 sequence is 15 residues long. The germline V gene has CDR1 SEHNR and CDR2 FQNEAQ (reference sequence). CDR3 residues: CASSNRDRVRQGYTF. CDR3 nucleotides: TGTGCCAGCAGCAACCGGGACAGGGTCCGCCAGGGCTACACCTTC.

V and J are TRBV5-5 and TRBJ1-2, with a weak D call TRBD1 (5 bases). The CDR3 covers 14 residues. CDR1 is SGHKS and CDR2 is YYEKEE in the germline V gene (reference sequence). V lost 2 bases to trimming and J lost 0 bases, with 8 bases between them. CDR3 nucleotides: TGTGCCAGCAGCTTCCCAGGGTCTAACTATGGCTACACCTTC. It codes for CASSFPGSNYGYTF.

The DNA for the CDR3 is TGTGCCAGCTCACCCGCGAACACTGAAGCTTTCTTT. Residues: CASSPANTEAFF. The chain has TRBV18 and TRBJ1-1; no definite D call. V lost 3 bases to trimming and J lost 1 base, with 3 bases between them. The CDR3 totals 12 residues. Germline CDR1 reads KGHSH; CDR2 reads LQKENI.

V gene TRBV9 combines with J gene TRBJ2-1, with D hard to call. The CDR3 runs to 12 residues. V was shortened by 4 bases and J by 5 bases, with 7 bases between the two germline ends. CDR1 is SGDLS, CDR2 YYNGEE, per germline. The DNA for the CDR3 is TGTGCCAGCAGCCCCATGGACAATGAGCAGTTCTTC. Its translation: CASSPMDNEQFF.

Turning to this clone: Other DNA sequences of this sample code for an identical CDR3. This chain joins TRBV6-5 and TRBJ1-3; D perhaps matches TRBD1 (5 bases). The CDR3 loop spans 14 amino acids. Germline V gene lookup returns CDR1 MNHEY and CDR2 SVGAGI. Trimming took off 4 bases at V and 1 base at J, with 8 bases between the two ends. CDR3 in DNA: TGTGCCAGCAGTTTAGCAGGGTCTGGAAACACCATATATTTT. Residues: CASSLAGSGNTIYF.

The sample holds one count of this clone. The rearrangement uses TRBV28 and TRBJ1-1; the D is unclear. Trimming left V 3 bases short and J 1 base short, with 6 bases between. This CDR3 is 13 amino acids long. From germline, CDR1 is MDHEN and CDR2 SYDVKM. DNA for the CDR3: TGTGCCAGCAGTTTTCGCCCGAACACTGAAGCTTTCTTT. Translating gives CASSFRPNTEAFF.